These T cell receptor beta chains were read from a single sample in a study of blood T cell repertoires in COVID-19. Sequencing was performed with immunoSEQ multiplex PCR; in TCRdb, only in-frame clones are kept and a portion is missing. This table has tens of thousands of clones, approximately 90% appearing once. The specimen sequenced was peripheral blood. These receptors all come from a woman aged 55-69 years with active COVID-19. CDR3s include the opening cysteine and the closing phenylalanine or tryptophan. Fields, in order: V gene, D gene, J gene, clone size, CDR3 DNA, CDR3 protein. The D gene is left open where the match is weak. Expanded clones get a size class; other rows say once, few or many, or leave the size out.

v_call: TRBV28
d_call: TRBD1
j_call: TRBJ1-2
clone_size: NA
cdr3_nt: TGTGCCAGCAGCACCACTCCAGGGGGCCATGGCTACACCTTC
cdr3_aa: CASSTTPGGHGYTF

v_call: TRBV6-1
d_call: NA
j_call: TRBJ1-2
clone_size: NA
cdr3_nt: TGTGCCAGCAGTGACAGGGTCGGCAGCCAAAGGGGTGGCTACACCTTC
cdr3_aa: CASSDRVGSQRGGYTF

v_call: TRBV2
d_call: NA
j_call: TRBJ1-2
clone_size: NA
cdr3_nt: TGTGCCAGCAGTGCAGGGGACTATGGCTACACCTTC
cdr3_aa: CASSAGDYGYTF

v_call: TRBV9
d_call: NA
j_call: TRBJ2-3
clone_size: NA
cdr3_nt: TGTGCCAGCAGCGTAGGGGCGGCCCGGGGAGATACGCAGTATTTT
cdr3_aa: CASSVGAARGDTQYF

v_call: TRBV24-1
d_call: NA
j_call: TRBJ1-5
clone_size: NA
cdr3_nt: TGTGCCACCAGTGGGGGGGGCGGGCCCCAGCATTTT
cdr3_aa: CATSGGGGPQHF

v_call: TRBV5-6
d_call: NA
j_call: TRBJ1-3
clone_size: NA
cdr3_nt: TGTGCCAGCAGTCGGATGTCTCCGGGGGGAAACACCATATATTTT
cdr3_aa: CASSRMSPGGNTIYF

v_call: TRBV18
d_call: NA
j_call: TRBJ1-5
clone_size: once
cdr3_nt: TGTGCCAGCTCCCCAAACCCGCGAGAGGGCAATCAGCCCCAGCATTTT
cdr3_aa: CASSPNPREGNQPQHF

v_call: TRBV27
d_call: NA
j_call: TRBJ2-1
clone_size: NA
cdr3_nt: TGTGCCAGCACCCCAGGGGGGCCAAATTACAATGAGCAGTTCTTC
cdr3_aa: CASTPGGPNYNEQFF

v_call: TRBV7-7
d_call: TRBD1
j_call: TRBJ1-2
clone_size: NA
cdr3_nt: TGTGCCAGCAGCCCTATGCGACAGGGACTCTATGGCTACACCTTC
cdr3_aa: CASSPMRQGLYGYTF

v_call: TRBV6-2/TRBV6-3
d_call: TRBD1
j_call: TRBJ2-2
clone_size: NA
cdr3_nt: TGTGCCAGCAGTAGAACAGGGGTCAAGACCGGGGAGCTGTTTTTT
cdr3_aa: CASSRTGVKTGELFF

v_call: TRBV2
d_call: TRBD2
j_call: TRBJ2-3
clone_size: NA
cdr3_nt: TGTGCCAGCAGATCGACTAGCGGGGGGGGAGATACGCAGTATTTT
cdr3_aa: CASRSTSGGGDTQYF

v_call: TRBV5-1
d_call: NA
j_call: TRBJ2-3
clone_size: NA
cdr3_nt: TGCGCCAGCAGCACCAGGAACCAGGCAGATACGCAGTATTTT
cdr3_aa: CASSTRNQADTQYF

v_call: TRBV7-9
d_call: TRBD1
j_call: TRBJ2-4
clone_size: NA
cdr3_nt: TGTGCCAGCAGCCCCTTCGGGACAGGGAAAAACATTCAGTACTTC
cdr3_aa: CASSPFGTGKNIQYF

v_call: TRBV10-3
d_call: TRBD1
j_call: TRBJ2-1
clone_size: NA
cdr3_nt: TGTGCCATCAGTGAGTCGAGGCAGGGGGCTGAAAATGAGCAGTTCTTC
cdr3_aa: CAISESRQGAENEQFF

v_call: TRBV10-2
d_call: NA
j_call: TRBJ2-2
clone_size: NA
cdr3_nt: TGCGCCAGCGGATCAGGGGCCGGGGAGCTGTTTTTT
cdr3_aa: CASGSGAGELFF

v_call: TRBV6-6
d_call: NA
j_call: TRBJ2-7
clone_size: NA
cdr3_nt: TGTGCCAGCAGTTCTACTTTCACCTCCTACGAGCAGTACTTC
cdr3_aa: CASSSTFTSYEQYF

v_call: TRBV19
d_call: NA
j_call: TRBJ2-1
clone_size: NA
cdr3_nt: TGTGCCAGTAGTACGACAGCCTACAATGAGCAGTTCTTC
cdr3_aa: CASSTTAYNEQFF

v_call: TRBV19
d_call: NA
j_call: TRBJ1-1
clone_size: NA
cdr3_nt: TGTGCCAGTAGTATAGATGGTCAGACTGAAGCTTTCTTT
cdr3_aa: CASSIDGQTEAFF

v_call: TRBV5-1
d_call: NA
j_call: TRBJ1-2
clone_size: NA
cdr3_nt: TGCGCCAGCAGCTCCACGGGCCGGGGGGACTATGGCTACACCTTC
cdr3_aa: CASSSTGRGDYGYTF

v_call: TRBV2
d_call: NA
j_call: TRBJ2-7
clone_size: NA
cdr3_nt: TGTGCCAGCAGTGTTTTGCGGGCAGCGGTCTCCTACGAGCAGTACTTC
cdr3_aa: CASSVLRAAVSYEQYF

v_call: TRBV24-1
d_call: NA
j_call: TRBJ2-2
clone_size: once
cdr3_nt: TGTGCCACCGGTAGCGGTGCGAACACCGGGGAGCTGTTTTTT
cdr3_aa: CATGSGANTGELFF

v_call: TRBV5-6
d_call: TRBD2
j_call: TRBJ2-1
clone_size: NA
cdr3_nt: TGTGCCAGCAGCCCCGGACTAGCGGGGGCCCTAATGTTGAATGAGCAGTTCTTC
cdr3_aa: CASSPGLAGALMLNEQFF

v_call: TRBV3-1/TRBV3-2
d_call: NA
j_call: TRBJ1-4
clone_size: once
cdr3_nt: TGTGCCAGCAGCCAGGGAGCAGGCGCAACTAATGAAAAACTGTTTTTT
cdr3_aa: CASSQGAGATNEKLFF

v_call: TRBV6-2/TRBV6-3
d_call: TRBD2
j_call: TRBJ2-4
clone_size: NA
cdr3_nt: TGTGCCAGCAGCCGGGCCGGACTAGCGGGGGGGGTTCAGTACTTC
cdr3_aa: CASSRAGLAGGVQYF

v_call: TRBV14
d_call: TRBD2
j_call: TRBJ2-1
clone_size: NA
cdr3_nt: TGTGCCAGCAGCCCGCTCACTAGCGGGGGGGCAGGGGAGCAGTTCTTC
cdr3_aa: CASSPLTSGGAGEQFF

v_call: TRBV7-2
d_call: NA
j_call: TRBJ2-7
clone_size: NA
cdr3_nt: TGTGCCAGCAGCTTAGGTGGGGCGCCGGGCGAGCAGTACTTC
cdr3_aa: CASSLGGAPGEQYF

v_call: TRBV25-1
d_call: TRBD1
j_call: TRBJ2-2
clone_size: NA
cdr3_nt: TGTGCCAGCAGTGGGGGACAGGGGGTTTCTTCCGGGGAGCTGTTTTTT
cdr3_aa: CASSGGQGVSSGELFF

v_call: TRBV3-1/TRBV3-2
d_call: TRBD2
j_call: TRBJ2-3
clone_size: NA
cdr3_nt: TGTGCCAGCAGCACCCGACTAGCGGGGGGAACAGATACGCAGTATTTT
cdr3_aa: CASSTRLAGGTDTQYF

v_call: TRBV14
d_call: TRBD1
j_call: TRBJ1-2
clone_size: NA
cdr3_nt: TGTGCCAGCAGCGTACAGGGGGCGCACGGCTACACCTTC
cdr3_aa: CASSVQGAHGYTF

v_call: TRBV4-1
d_call: TRBD1
j_call: TRBJ2-1
clone_size: NA
cdr3_nt: TGCGCCAGCAGCCTTATGACAGGGATCGGCAATGAGCAGTTCTTC
cdr3_aa: CASSLMTGIGNEQFF

v_call: TRBV3-1/TRBV3-2
d_call: TRBD1
j_call: TRBJ2-7
clone_size: NA
cdr3_nt: TGTGCCAGCAGCCAAAAGACAGGGCGCTCCTACGAGCAGTACTTC
cdr3_aa: CASSQKTGRSYEQYF

v_call: TRBV7-6
d_call: TRBD1
j_call: TRBJ2-2
clone_size: NA
cdr3_nt: TGTGCCAGCAGCCAGGGACAGGGAAACCCCGGGGAGCTGTTTTTT
cdr3_aa: CASSQGQGNPGELFF

v_call: TRBV20-1
d_call: NA
j_call: TRBJ1-1
clone_size: NA
cdr3_nt: TGCAGTGCTAGAGTCTTCACTGAAGCTTTCTTT
cdr3_aa: CSARVFTEAFF

v_call: TRBV3-1/TRBV3-2
d_call: NA
j_call: TRBJ1-6
clone_size: NA
cdr3_nt: TGTGCCAGCAGCCAAGCGCAGGCAGGCGCTTCACCCCTCCACTTT
cdr3_aa: CASSQAQAGASPLHF

v_call: TRBV24-1
d_call: NA
j_call: TRBJ2-4
clone_size: NA
cdr3_nt: TGTGCCACCAGGACAGTTATGGTCCAAAACATTCAGTACTTC
cdr3_aa: CATRTVMVQNIQYF

v_call: TRBV19
d_call: TRBD2
j_call: TRBJ2-2
clone_size: NA
cdr3_nt: TGTGCCAGCTCCTTCACTAGCGCCTACTCGAACACCGGGGAGCTGTTTTTT
cdr3_aa: CASSFTSAYSNTGELFF

v_call: TRBV5-1
d_call: TRBD2
j_call: TRBJ2-7
clone_size: NA
cdr3_nt: TGCGCCAGCAGCTCGACCGGGACTACCATCTACGAGCAGTACTTC
cdr3_aa: CASSSTGTTIYEQYF

v_call: TRBV5-4
d_call: NA
j_call: TRBJ1-4
clone_size: NA
cdr3_nt: TGTGCCAGCAGCCTTGGCCGGACAGAAGTGAGAGTAACAACTAATGAAAAACTGTTTTTT
cdr3_aa: CASSLGRTEVRVTTNEKLFF

v_call: TRBV7-9
d_call: TRBD2
j_call: TRBJ2-5
clone_size: NA
cdr3_nt: TGTGCCAGCAGCTGGGGACTAGGTCGGGAGACCCAGTACTTC
cdr3_aa: CASSWGLGRETQYF

v_call: TRBV7-2
d_call: TRBD1
j_call: TRBJ1-6
clone_size: NA
cdr3_nt: TGTGCCAGCAGCCTGCCGGGACAGAAGAGCTATAATTCACCCCTCCACTTT
cdr3_aa: CASSLPGQKSYNSPLHF

v_call: TRBV6-5
d_call: TRBD1
j_call: TRBJ1-4
clone_size: once
cdr3_nt: TGTGCCAGCAGTTACAGGGGGCGAGAGGGAACTGTTTTT
cdr3_aa: CASSYRGREGTVF

v_call: TRBV9
d_call: TRBD2
j_call: TRBJ2-1
clone_size: NA
cdr3_nt: TGTGCCAGCAGCGTAGTTGGGACTAGCTTCAATGAGCAGTTCTTC
cdr3_aa: CASSVVGTSFNEQFF

v_call: TRBV2
d_call: TRBD1
j_call: TRBJ1-5
clone_size: NA
cdr3_nt: TGTGCCAGCAGTGGGGGGACAGTTGGCAATCAGCCCCAGCATTTT
cdr3_aa: CASSGGTVGNQPQHF

v_call: TRBV11-2
d_call: TRBD2
j_call: TRBJ2-5
clone_size: NA
cdr3_nt: TGTGCCAGCAGCTGGAGACTAGCGGGGGACCAAGAGACCCAGTACTTC
cdr3_aa: CASSWRLAGDQETQYF

v_call: TRBV25-1
d_call: TRBD2
j_call: TRBJ2-1
clone_size: NA
cdr3_nt: TGTGCCAGCATGCATCCCGGGGGGGTCTCAGATGAGCAGTTCTTC
cdr3_aa: CASMHPGGVSDEQFF

v_call: TRBV6-5
d_call: TRBD1
j_call: TRBJ2-3
clone_size: NA
cdr3_nt: TGTGCCAGCAGTTACGAGACAGGGGGTACAGATACGCAGTATTTT
cdr3_aa: CASSYETGGTDTQYF